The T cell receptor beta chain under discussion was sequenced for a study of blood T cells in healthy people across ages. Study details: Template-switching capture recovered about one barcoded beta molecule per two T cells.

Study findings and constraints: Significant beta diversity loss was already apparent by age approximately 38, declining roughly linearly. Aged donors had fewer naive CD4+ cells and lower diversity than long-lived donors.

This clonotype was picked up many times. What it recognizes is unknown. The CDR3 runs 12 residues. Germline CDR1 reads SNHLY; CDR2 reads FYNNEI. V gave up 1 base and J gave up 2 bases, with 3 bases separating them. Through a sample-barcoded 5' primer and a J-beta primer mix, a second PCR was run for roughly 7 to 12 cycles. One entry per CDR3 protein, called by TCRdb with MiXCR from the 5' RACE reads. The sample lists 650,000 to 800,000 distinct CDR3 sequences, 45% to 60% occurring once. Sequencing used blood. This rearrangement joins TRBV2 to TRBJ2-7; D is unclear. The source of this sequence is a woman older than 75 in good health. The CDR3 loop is CASSEVPYEQYF. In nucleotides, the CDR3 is TGTGCCAGCAGTGAAGTACCCTACGAGCAGTACTTC.